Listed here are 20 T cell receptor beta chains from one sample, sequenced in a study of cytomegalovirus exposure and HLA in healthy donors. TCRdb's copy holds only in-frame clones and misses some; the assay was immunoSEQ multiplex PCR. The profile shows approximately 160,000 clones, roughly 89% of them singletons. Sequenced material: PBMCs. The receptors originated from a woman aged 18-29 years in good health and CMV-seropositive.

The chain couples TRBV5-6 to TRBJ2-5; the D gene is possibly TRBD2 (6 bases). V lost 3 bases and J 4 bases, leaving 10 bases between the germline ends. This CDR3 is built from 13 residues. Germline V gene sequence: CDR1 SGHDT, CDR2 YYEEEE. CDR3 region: CASSWGVAETQYF. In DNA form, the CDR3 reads TGTGCCAGCAGCTGGGGGGTTGCAGAGACCCAGTACTTC.

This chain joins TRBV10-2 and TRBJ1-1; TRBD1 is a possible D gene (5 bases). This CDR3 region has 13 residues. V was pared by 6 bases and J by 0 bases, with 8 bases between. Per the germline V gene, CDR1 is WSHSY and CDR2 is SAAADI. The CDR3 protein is CASSRTLNTEAFF. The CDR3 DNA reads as TGCGCCAGCAGCAGGACATTGAACACTGAAGCTTTCTTT.

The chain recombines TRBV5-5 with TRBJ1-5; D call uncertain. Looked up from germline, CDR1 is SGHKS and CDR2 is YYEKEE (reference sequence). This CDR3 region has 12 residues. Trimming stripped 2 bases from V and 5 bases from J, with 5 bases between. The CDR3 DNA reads TGTGCCAGCAGCTTTTCTGATCAGCCCCAGCATTTT. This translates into CASSFSDQPQHF.

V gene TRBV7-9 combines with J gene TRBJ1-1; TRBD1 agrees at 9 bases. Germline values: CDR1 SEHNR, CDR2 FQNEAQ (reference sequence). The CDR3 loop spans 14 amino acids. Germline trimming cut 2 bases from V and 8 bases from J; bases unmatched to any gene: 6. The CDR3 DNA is TGTGCCAGCAGCTTAACAGGGGGCGCGGTGGAAGCTTTCTTT. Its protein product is CASSLTGGAVEAFF.

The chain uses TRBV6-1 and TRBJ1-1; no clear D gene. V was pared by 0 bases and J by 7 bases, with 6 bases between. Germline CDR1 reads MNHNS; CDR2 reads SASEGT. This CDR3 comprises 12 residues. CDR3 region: CASSEARDEAFF. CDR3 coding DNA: TGTGCCAGCAGTGAAGCGCGGGATGAAGCTTTCTTT.

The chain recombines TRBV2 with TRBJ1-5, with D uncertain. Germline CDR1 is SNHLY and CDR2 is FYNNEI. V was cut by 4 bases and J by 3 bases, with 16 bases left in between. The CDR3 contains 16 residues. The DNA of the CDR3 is TGTGCCAGCAGTGTCTTCTCAGGAGGGAACAATCAGCCCCAGCATTTT. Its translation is CASSVFSGGNNQPQHF.

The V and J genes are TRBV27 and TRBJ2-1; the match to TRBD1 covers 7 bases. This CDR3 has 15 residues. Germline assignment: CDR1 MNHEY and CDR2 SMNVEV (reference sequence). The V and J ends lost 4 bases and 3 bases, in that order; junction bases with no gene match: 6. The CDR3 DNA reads TGTGCCAGCAGTTCTTACAGGGGACGCTACAATGAGCAGTTCTTC. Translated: CASSSYRGRYNEQFF.

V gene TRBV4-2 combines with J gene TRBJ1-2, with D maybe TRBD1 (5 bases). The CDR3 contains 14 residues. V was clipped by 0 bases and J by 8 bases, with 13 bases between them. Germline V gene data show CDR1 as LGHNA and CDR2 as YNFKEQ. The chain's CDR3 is CASSQDPRGDGYTF. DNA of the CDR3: TGTGCCAGCAGCCAAGATCCTAGGGGTGACGGCTACACCTTC.

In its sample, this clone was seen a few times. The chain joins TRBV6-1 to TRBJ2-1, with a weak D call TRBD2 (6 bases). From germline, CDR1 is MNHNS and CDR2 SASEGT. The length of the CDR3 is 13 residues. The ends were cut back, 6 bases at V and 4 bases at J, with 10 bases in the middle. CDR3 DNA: TGTGCCAGCAGCGAGACTAGGTACAATGAGCAGTTCTTC. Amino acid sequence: CASSETRYNEQFF.

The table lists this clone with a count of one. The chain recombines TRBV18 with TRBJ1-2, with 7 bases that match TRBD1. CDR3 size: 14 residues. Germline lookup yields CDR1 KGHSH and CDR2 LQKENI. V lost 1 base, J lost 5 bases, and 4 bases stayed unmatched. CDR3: CASSPLGTAYGYTF. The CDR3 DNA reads TGTGCCAGCTCACCACTCGGGACAGCGTATGGCTACACCTTC.

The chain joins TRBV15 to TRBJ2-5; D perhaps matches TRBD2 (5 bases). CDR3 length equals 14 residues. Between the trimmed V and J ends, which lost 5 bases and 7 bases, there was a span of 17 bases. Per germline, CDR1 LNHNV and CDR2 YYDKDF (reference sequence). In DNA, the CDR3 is TGTGCCACCAGCGGCCGAGCGGAAGGAGGGACCCAGTACTTC. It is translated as CATSGRAEGGTQYF.

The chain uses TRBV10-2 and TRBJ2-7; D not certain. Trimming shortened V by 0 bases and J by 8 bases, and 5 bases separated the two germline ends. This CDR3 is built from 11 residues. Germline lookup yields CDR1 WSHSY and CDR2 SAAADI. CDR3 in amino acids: CASSESAKQYF. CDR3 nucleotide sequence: TGCGCCAGCAGTGAGTCAGCCAAGCAGTACTTC.

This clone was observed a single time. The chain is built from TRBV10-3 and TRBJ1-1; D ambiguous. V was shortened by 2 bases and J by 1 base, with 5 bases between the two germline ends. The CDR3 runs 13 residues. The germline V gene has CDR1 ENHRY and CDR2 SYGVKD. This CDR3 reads CAISEDKNTEAFF. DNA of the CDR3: TGTGCCATCAGTGAGGACAAGAACACTGAAGCTTTCTTT.

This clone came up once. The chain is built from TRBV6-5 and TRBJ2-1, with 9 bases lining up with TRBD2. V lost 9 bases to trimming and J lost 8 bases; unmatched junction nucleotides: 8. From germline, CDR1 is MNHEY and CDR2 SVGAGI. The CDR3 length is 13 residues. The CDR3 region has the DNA TGTGCCAGTGGGGCTAGCGGGAACCATGAGCAGTTCTTC. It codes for CASGASGNHEQFF.

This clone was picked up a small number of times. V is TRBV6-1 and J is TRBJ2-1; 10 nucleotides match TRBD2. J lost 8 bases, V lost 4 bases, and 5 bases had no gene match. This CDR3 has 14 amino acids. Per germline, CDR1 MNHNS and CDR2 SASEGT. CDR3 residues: CASSGPSGSDEQFF. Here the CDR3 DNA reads TGTGCCAGCAGTGGACCTAGCGGGAGCGATGAGCAGTTCTTC.

Written as DNA, the CDR3 is TGTGCCAGCAGTTACTCGAGAGCGGCCTACAATGAGCAGTTCTTC. Amino acid sequence: CASSYSRAAYNEQFF. This chain links TRBV6-5 with TRBJ2-1, with D tentatively TRBD2 (5 bases). Looked up from germline, CDR1 is MNHEY and CDR2 is SVGAGI. With 0 bases removed from V and 2 bases from J, the gap between germline ends came to 8 bases. The CDR3 totals 15 residues.

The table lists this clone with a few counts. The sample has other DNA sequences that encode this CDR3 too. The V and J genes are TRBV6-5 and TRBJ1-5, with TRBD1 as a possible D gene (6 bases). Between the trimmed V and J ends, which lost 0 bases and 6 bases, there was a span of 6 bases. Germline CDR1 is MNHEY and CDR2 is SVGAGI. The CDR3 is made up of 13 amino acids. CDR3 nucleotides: TGTGCCAGCAGTTACTCCAGGGGTCAGCCCCAGCATTTT. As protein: CASSYSRGQPQHF.

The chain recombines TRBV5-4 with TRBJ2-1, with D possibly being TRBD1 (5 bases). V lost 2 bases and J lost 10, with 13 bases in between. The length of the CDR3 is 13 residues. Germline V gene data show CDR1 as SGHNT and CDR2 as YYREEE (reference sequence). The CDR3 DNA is TGTGCCAGCAGCTTCAGAAGGGGTGAAGAGCAGTTCTTC. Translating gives CASSFRRGEEQFF.

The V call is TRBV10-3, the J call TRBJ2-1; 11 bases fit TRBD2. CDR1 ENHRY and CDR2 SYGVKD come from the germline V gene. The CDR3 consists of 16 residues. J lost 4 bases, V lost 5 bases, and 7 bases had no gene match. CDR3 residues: CAISSAGTSGYNEQFF. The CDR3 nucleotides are TGTGCCATCAGTTCCGCCGGGACTAGCGGATACAATGAGCAGTTCTTC.

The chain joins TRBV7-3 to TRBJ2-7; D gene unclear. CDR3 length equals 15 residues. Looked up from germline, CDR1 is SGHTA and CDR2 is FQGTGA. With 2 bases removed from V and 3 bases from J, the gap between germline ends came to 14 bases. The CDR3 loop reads CASSLGLAPIYEQYF. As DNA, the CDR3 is TGTGCCAGCAGCTTAGGGCTTGCCCCCATCTACGAGCAGTACTTC.